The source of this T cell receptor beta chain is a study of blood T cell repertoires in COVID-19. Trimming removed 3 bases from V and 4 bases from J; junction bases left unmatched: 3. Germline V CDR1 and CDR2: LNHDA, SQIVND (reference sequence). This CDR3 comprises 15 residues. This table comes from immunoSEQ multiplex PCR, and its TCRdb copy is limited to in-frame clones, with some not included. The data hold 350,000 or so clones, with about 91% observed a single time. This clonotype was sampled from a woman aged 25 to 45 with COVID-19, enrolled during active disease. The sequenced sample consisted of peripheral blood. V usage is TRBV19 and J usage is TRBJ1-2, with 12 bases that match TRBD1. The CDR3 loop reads CASSIPGQGAYGYTF. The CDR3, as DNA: TGTGCCAGTAGTATTCCGGGACAGGGGGCCTATGGCTACACCTTC.